Reported below is one T cell receptor (beta chain). Germline CDR1 is SGHTA and CDR2 is FQGTGA. The CDR3 is 15 amino acids. With 4 bases clipped from V and 5 bases from J, the junction kept 8 bases outside the gene matches. The assay was immunoSEQ multiplex PCR, and TCRdb's table has in-frame clones only and misses some. This table has around 100,000 clones, around 90% appearing once. This entry comes from a study of T cell changes during pregnancy in multiple sclerosis. The source of this sequence is a female donor with multiple sclerosis, enrolled in a pregnancy study. The J gene is TRBJ2-7, the V gene TRBV7-3; 10 bases line up with TRBD1. The specimen comprised peripheral blood, sampled in the third trimester of pregnancy. CDR3 nucleotide sequence: TGTGCCAGCAGCTATCCCGGGACAGGGGCTAACGAGCAGTACTTC. Encoded protein: CASSYPGTGANEQYF.